This is a list of T cell receptor beta chains from one sample in a study of cytomegalovirus exposure and HLA in healthy donors. Libraries were prepared by immunoSEQ multiplex PCR; TCRdb keeps only in-frame clonotypes and omits some of them. The profile shows some 130,000 clones, roughly 72% of them singletons. Source material: PBMCs. The source is a male donor in good health and CMV-seronegative. The CDR3 runs from the conserved cysteine through the conserved F or W. D genes are given only for firm matches. Clone size, where shown, is once, few, many, or a class for clones that have expanded.

abundance | j_gene | v_gene | d_gene | CDR3aa | CDR3nt
- | TRBJ1-2 | TRBV4-1 | TRBD1 | CASSGTGISGYTF | TGCGCCAGCAGCGGGACAGGGATCAGTGGCTACACCTTC
- | TRBJ2-3 | TRBV29-1 | - | CSVEETHTQYF | TGCAGCGTTGAAGAGACTCATACGCAGTATTTT
- | TRBJ2-5 | TRBV5-4 | TRBD1 | CASSFYRGHETQYF | TGTGCCAGCAGCTTCTACAGGGGGCACGAGACCCAGTACTTC
- | TRBJ2-7 | TRBV7-2 | - | CASSLGGISYEQYF | TGTGCCAGCAGCTTGGGCGGGATCTCCTACGAGCAGTACTTC
- | TRBJ2-7 | TRBV28 | TRBD2 | CASSPSGTSGYEQYF | TGTGCCAGCAGTCCGTCCGGGACTAGCGGCTACGAGCAGTACTTC
- | TRBJ2-3 | TRBV16 | TRBD1 | CASSRIRGQGRTDTQYF | TGTGCCAGCAGTCGCATACGGGGACAGGGGAGGACAGATACGCAGTATTTT
few | TRBJ2-5 | TRBV29-1 | TRBD1 | CSVSTGGSETQYF | TGCAGCGTTTCGACAGGGGGATCAGAGACCCAGTACTTC
- | TRBJ1-5 | TRBV6-5 | - | CASSPGRVDQPQHF | TGTGCCAGCAGTCCTGGGAGGGTTGATCAGCCCCAGCATTTT
- | TRBJ2-5 | TRBV7-2 | TRBD1 | CASSSAGQGETQYF | TGTGCCAGCAGCTCGGCAGGACAGGGGGAGACCCAGTACTTC
- | TRBJ2-1 | TRBV27 | - | CASTSRSRDEQFF | TGTGCCAGCACTAGCAGGTCAAGGGATGAGCAGTTCTTC
- | TRBJ2-7 | TRBV27 | TRBD2 | CASGISGAPSYEQYF | TGTGCCAGCGGGATTAGCGGGGCCCCCTCCTACGAGCAGTACTTC
- | TRBJ2-1 | TRBV11-1 | - | CASSPYSASEQFF | TGTGCCAGCAGTCCTTACTCAGCGAGTGAGCAGTTCTTC
- | TRBJ2-7 | TRBV25-1 | - | CASSRGAGGSYEQYF | TGTGCCAGCAGTAGGGGGGCAGGGGGCTCCTACGAGCAGTACTTC
- | TRBJ1-3 | TRBV28 | - | CASRAGGGRGNTIYF | TGTGCCAGCAGGGCGGGCGGCGGTCGGGGAAACACCATATATTTT
few | TRBJ1-6 | TRBV18 | - | CASSRQSSYNSPLHF | TGTGCCAGCTCACGACAGAGCTCCTATAATTCACCCCTCCACTTT
hyperexpanded | TRBJ2-1 | TRBV4-1 | - | CASSQARGNEQFF | TGCGCCAGCAGCCAAGCAAGAGGAAATGAGCAGTTCTTC